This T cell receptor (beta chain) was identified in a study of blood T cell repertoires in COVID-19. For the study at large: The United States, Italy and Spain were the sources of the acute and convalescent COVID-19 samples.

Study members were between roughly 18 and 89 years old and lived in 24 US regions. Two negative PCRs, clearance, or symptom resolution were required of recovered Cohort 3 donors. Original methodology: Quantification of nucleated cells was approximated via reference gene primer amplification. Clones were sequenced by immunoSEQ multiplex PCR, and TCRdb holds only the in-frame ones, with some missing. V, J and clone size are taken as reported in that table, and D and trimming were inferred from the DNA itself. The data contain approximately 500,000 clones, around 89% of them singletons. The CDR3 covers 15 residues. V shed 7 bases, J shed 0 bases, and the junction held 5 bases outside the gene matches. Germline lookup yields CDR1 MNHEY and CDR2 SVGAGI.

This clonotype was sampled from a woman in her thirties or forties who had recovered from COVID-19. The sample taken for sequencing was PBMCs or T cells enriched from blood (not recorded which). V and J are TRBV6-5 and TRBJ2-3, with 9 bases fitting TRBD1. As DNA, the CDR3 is TGTGCCAGCATAAACAGGGGGCATAGCACAGATACGCAGTATTTT. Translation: CASINRGHSTDTQYF.